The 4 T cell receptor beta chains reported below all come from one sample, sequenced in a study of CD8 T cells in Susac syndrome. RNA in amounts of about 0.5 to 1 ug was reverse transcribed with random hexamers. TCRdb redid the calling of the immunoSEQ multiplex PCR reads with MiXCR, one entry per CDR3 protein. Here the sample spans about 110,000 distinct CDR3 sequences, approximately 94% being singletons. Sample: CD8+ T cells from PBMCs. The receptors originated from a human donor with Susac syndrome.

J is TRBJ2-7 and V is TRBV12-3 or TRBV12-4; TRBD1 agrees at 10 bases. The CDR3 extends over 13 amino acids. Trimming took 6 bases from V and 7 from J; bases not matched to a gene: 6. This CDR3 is CASRGTGDLEQYF. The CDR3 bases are TGTGCCAGCAGAGGGACAGGGGACTTGGAGCAGTACTTC.

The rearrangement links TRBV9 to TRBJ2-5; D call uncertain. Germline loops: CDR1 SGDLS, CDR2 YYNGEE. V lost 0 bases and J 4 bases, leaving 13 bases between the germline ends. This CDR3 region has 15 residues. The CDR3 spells CASSVGDNTGETQYF. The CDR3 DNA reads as TGTGCCAGCAGCGTAGGAGACAACACGGGAGAGACCCAGTACTTC.

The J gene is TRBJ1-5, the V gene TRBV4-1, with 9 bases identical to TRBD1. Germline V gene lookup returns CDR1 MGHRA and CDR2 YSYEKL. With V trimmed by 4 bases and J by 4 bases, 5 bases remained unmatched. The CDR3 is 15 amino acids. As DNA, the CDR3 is TGCGCCAGCAGCCTCCGGACAGGGGCTAATCAGCCCCAGCATTTT. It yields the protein CASSLRTGANQPQHF.

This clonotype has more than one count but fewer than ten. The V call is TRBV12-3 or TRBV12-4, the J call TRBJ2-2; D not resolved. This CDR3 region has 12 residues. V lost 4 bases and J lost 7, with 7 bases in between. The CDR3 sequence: CASSWVVGELFF. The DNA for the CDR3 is TGTGCCAGCAGTTGGGTCGTCGGGGAGCTGTTTTTT.